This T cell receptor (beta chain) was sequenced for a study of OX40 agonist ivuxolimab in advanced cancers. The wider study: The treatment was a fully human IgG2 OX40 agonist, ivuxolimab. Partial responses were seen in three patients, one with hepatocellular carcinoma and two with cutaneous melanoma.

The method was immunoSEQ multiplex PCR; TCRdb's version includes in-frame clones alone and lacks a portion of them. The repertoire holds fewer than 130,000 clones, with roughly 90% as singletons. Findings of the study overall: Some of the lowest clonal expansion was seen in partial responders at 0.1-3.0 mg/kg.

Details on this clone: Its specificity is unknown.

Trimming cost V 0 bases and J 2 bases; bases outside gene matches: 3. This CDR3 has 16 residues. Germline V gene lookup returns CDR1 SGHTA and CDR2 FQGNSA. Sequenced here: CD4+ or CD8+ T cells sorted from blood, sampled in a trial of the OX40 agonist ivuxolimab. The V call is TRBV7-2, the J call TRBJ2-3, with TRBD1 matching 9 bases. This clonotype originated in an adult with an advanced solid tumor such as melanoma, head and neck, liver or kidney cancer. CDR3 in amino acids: CASSLAGQGPTDTQYF. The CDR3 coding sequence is TGTGCCAGCAGCTTAGCGGGACAGGGACCCACAGATACGCAGTATTTT.